This record concerns one TCR beta chain sequence. Its antigen is not identified. The data derive from a study of T cell responses to AZD1222 COVID-19 vaccine. Overall study findings and caveats: With dominance at 160-218 and 743-854, vaccine-associated CD4 TCRs spanned spike. Reports say nearly half of spike-specific TCRs go after unmutated variant regions.

Germline CDR1 SGDLS, CDR2 YYNGEE. This CDR3 region has 14 residues. V lost 5 bases to trimming and J lost 3 bases, with 13 bases between them. The table came from immunoSEQ multiplex PCR; TCRdb's copy has only in-frame clones and leaves some out. Of about 110,000 clones detected, 81% appear once; the ten largest clones hold around 4.6%. The chain links TRBV9 to TRBJ2-3; D might be TRBD2 (6 bases). The clonotype originates from an adult in good health. The sequenced sample was peripheral blood, obtained on day 0 of AZD1222 vaccination. The CDR3 nucleotides read TGTGCCAGCAGTCCTGGACTATCTACAGATACGCAGTATTTT. It is translated as CASSPGLSTDTQYF.